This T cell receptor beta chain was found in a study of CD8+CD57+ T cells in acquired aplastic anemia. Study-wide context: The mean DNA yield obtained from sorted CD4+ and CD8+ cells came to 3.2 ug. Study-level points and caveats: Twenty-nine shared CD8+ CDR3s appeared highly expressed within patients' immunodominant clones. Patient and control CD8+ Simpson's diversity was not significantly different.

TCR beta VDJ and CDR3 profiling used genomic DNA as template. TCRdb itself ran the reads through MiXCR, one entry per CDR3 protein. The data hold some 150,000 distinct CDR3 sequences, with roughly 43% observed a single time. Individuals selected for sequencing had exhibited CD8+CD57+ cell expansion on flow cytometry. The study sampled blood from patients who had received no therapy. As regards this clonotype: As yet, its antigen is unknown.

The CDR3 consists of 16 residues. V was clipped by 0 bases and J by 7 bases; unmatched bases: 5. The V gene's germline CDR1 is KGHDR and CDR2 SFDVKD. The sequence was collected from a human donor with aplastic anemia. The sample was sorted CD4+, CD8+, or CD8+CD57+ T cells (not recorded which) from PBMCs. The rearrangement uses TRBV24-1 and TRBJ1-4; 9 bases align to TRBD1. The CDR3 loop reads CATSDLRDRAGEKLFF. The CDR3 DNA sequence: TGTGCCACCAGTGATTTGCGGGACAGGGCGGGTGAAAAACTGTTTTTT.